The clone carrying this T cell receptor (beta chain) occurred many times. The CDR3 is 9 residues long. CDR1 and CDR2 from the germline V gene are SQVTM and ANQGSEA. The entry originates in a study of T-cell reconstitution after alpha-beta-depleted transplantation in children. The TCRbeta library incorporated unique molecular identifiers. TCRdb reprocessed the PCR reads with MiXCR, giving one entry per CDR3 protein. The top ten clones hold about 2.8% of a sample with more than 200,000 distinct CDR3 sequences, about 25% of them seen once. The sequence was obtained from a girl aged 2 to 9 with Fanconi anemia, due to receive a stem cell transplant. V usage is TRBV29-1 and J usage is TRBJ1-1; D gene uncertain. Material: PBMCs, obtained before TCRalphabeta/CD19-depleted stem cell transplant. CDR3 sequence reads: CTDYSEAFF. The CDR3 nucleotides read TGCACCGATTACTCTGAAGCTTTCTTT.